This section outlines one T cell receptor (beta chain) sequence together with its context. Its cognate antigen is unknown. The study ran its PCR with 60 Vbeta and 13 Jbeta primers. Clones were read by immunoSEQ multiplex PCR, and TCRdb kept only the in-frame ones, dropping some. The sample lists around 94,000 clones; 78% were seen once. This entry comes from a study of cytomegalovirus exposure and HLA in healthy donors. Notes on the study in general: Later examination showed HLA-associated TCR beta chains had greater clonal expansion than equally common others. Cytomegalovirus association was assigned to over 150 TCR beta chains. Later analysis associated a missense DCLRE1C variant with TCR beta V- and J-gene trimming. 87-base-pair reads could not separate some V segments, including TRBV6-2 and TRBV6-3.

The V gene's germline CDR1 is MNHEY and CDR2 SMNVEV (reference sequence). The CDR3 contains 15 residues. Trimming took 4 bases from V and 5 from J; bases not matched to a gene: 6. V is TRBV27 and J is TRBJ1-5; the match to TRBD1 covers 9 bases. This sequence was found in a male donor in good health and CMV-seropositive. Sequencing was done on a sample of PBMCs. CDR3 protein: CASSSYRGRDQPQHF. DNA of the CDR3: TGTGCCAGCAGTTCTTACAGGGGGCGAGATCAGCCCCAGCATTTT.